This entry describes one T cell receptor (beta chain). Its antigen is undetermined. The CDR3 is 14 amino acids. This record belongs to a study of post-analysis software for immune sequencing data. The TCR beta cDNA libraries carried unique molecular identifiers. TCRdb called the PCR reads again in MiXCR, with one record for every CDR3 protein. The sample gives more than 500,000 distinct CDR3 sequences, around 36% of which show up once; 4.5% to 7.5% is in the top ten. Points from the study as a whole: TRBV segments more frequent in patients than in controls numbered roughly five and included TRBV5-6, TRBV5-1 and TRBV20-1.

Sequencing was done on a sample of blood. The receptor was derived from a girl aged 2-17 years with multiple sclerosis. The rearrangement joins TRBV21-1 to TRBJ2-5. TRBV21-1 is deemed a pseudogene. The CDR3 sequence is CASSKVAFLETQYF. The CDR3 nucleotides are TGTGCCAGCAGCAAGGTGGCTTTTCTTGAGACCCAGTACTTC.